The 32 T cell receptor beta chains below come from one sample, sequenced in a study of T-cell reconstitution after alpha-beta-depleted transplantation in children. Unique molecular identifiers were used in preparing the TCRbeta library. In TCRdb, the PCR reads were re-called with MiXCR into one record per CDR3 protein. The sample lists 200,000 to 300,000 distinct CDR3 sequences, about 23% occurring once. The sample in question was PBMCs, obtained before TCRalphabeta/CD19-depleted stem cell transplant. The receptors derive from a girl aged 2 to 10 with Fanconi anemia, due to receive a stem cell transplant.

The table lists this clonotype with a few counts. V usage is TRBV7-2 and J usage is TRBJ2-7, with D perhaps TRBD1 (6 bases). This CDR3 region has 14 residues. Germline values: CDR1 SGHTA, CDR2 FQGNSA. V gave up 7 bases and J gave up 1 base, with 14 bases separating them. In DNA form, the CDR3 reads TGTGCCAGCACTTCTTCCGGGACATCCTACGAGCAGTACTTC. This sequence encodes CASTSSGTSYEQYF.

This clonotype has ten or more counts. V and J are TRBV12-3 or TRBV12-4 and TRBJ2-1, with 8 bases that match TRBD2. The V and J ends lost 6 bases and 7 bases, in that order; junction bases with no gene match: 11. This CDR3 is 15 amino acids long. Written as DNA, the CDR3 is TGTGCCAGCAGGCTAATAGCGGGGTGGGATAATGAGCAGTTCTTC. It codes for CASRLIAGWDNEQFF.

The V call is TRBV20-1, the J call TRBJ2-1; 11 bases map to TRBD2. V dropped 3 bases and J dropped 2; count of bases not matched to a gene: 6. This CDR3 has 16 amino acids. Germline V gene lookup returns CDR1 DFQATT and CDR2 SNEGSKA (reference sequence). CDR3 protein: CSARVGSGRAYNEQFF. In nucleotides, the CDR3 is TGCAGTGCTAGGGTCGGTAGCGGGAGGGCCTACAATGAGCAGTTCTTC.

In its sample, this clonotype was seen a few times. J is TRBJ2-1 and V is TRBV20-1; 8 bases line up with TRBD1. The CDR3 is 12 amino acids. V lost 6 bases to trimming and J lost 8 bases; unmatched junction nucleotides: 6. The V gene's germline CDR1 is DFQATT and CDR2 SNEGSKA (reference sequence). CDR3 residues: CSALPGGHEQFF. The CDR3 bases are TGCAGTGCACTGCCAGGGGGCCATGAGCAGTTCTTC.

This clonotype turned up a few times. The rearrangement uses TRBV11-3 and TRBJ2-1; D is perhaps TRBD1 (5 bases). Germline V lookup: CDR1 SGHNT, CDR2 YENEEA. The CDR3 totals 14 residues. Deletions cut 4 bases from V and 7 bases from J, with 14 bases between. The CDR3 DNA reads as TGTGCCAGCAGCTCGACAGAATCGCGGAATGAGCAGTTCTTC. Its protein is CASSSTESRNEQFF. Filled out from reference TRBV11-3 and TRBJ2-1, the complete variable domain reads EAGVVQSPRYKIIEKKQPVAFWCNPISGHNTLYWYLQNLGQGPELLIRYENEEAVDDSQLPKDRFSAERLKGVDSTLKIQPAELGDSAVYLCASSSTESRNEQFFGPGTRLTVL.

V is TRBV5-1 and J is TRBJ2-3, with TRBD2 matching over 12 bases. Germline values: CDR1 SGHRS, CDR2 YFSETQ. CDR3 length equals 18 residues. After removal of 0 bases from V and 3 bases from J, the junction contained 8 bases not matched to a gene. The CDR3 sequence: CASSLALRTSGGTDTQYF. In DNA, the CDR3 is TGCGCCAGCAGCTTGGCACTGCGCACTAGCGGGGGGACAGATACGCAGTATTTT.

This clonotype was recorded many times. The chain combines TRBV6-5 with TRBJ2-1; D uncertain. The CDR3 sequence is 14 residues long. The V end lost 3 bases, the J end lost 6 bases, and 12 bases lay between the germline ends. Germline V gene lookup returns CDR1 MNHEY and CDR2 SVGAGI. The CDR3 coding sequence is TGTGCCAGCAGTTATAGGGTAGGAGCCAATGAGCAGTTCTTC. It yields the protein CASSYRVGANEQFF.

The V call is TRBV7-2, the J call TRBJ1-2; TRBD1 agrees at 7 bases. The CDR3 has 13 residues. Germline lookup yields CDR1 SGHTA and CDR2 FQGNSA. The ends lost 3 bases at V and 7 bases at J; junction bases unmatched: 5. CDR3 nucleotide sequence: TGTGCCAGCAGCTTCGACAGGGCCATTGGCTACACCTTC. Its translation: CASSFDRAIGYTF.

This clonotype was detected only a few times. CDR3 DNA: TGTGCCAGCAGTTCACACAATCTAGCGGGGGTATACAATGAGCAGTTCTTC. It specifies CASSSHNLAGVYNEQFF. V usage is TRBV12-3 or TRBV12-4 and J usage is TRBJ2-1, with TRBD2 matching 10 bases. This CDR3 is 17 amino acids long. Unmatched junction bases numbered 10, after V lost 4 bases and J lost 4 bases.

Ten or more counts support this clonotype. V and J are TRBV6-4 and TRBJ2-2, with unresolved D. The germline V gene encodes CDR1 MRHNA and CDR2 SNTAGT. The CDR3 has 13 residues. Trimming stripped 2 bases from V and 3 bases from J, with 4 bases between. The CDR3 sequence: CASSDRDTGELFF. In DNA, the CDR3 is TGTGCCAGCAGTGACAGGGACACCGGGGAGCTGTTTTTT.

The rearrangement joins TRBV13 to TRBJ2-5; 14 bases match TRBD2. Germline values: CDR1 PRHDT, CDR2 FYEKMQ (reference sequence). Trimming cost V 5 bases and J 4 bases; bases outside gene matches: 12. CDR3 length equals 18 residues. CDR3 protein: CASSKLGTSGSLRETQYF. The DNA for the CDR3 is TGTGCCAGCAGCAAGCTTGGGACTAGCGGGAGTTTGAGAGAGACCCAGTACTTC.

This clonotype was seen more than once but under ten times. The rearrangement joins TRBV7-9 to TRBJ1-5; no reliable D call. There are 13 residues in the CDR3. Looked up from germline, CDR1 is SEHNR and CDR2 is FQNEAQ (reference sequence). The V end lost 5 bases, the J end lost 7 bases, and 12 bases lay between the germline ends. DNA of the CDR3: TGTGCCAGCAGCCCATCACCGGGACAGCCCCAGCATTTT. This codes for CASSPSPGQPQHF.

This clonotype was counted ten times or more. The chain links TRBV27 to TRBJ2-3; 8 bases fit TRBD1. Germline V lookup: CDR1 MNHEY, CDR2 SMNVEV (reference sequence). The CDR3 extends over 15 amino acids. The junction had 6 bases not matched to a gene; V was cut back by 3 bases and J by 4 bases. The CDR3 here is CASSFQGAEADTQYF. The CDR3 DNA reads as TGTGCCAGCAGTTTCCAGGGGGCTGAGGCAGATACGCAGTATTTT.

In its sample, this clonotype was seen a few times. The rearrangement joins TRBV5-1 to TRBJ2-5, with 9 bases lining up with TRBD1. CDR3 length: 15 residues. CDR1 is SGHRS, CDR2 YFSETQ, per germline. The V and J ends lost 2 bases and 0 bases, in that order; junction bases with no gene match: 2. CDR3 sequence reads: CASSLGTGNQETQYF. For the CDR3, the DNA is TGCGCCAGCAGCTTAGGGACAGGGAACCAAGAGACCCAGTACTTC.

This clonotype has only one observation. The gene calls are TRBV28 and TRBJ2-5, with 9 positions matching TRBD1. Per the germline V gene, CDR1 is MDHEN and CDR2 is SYDVKM. Germline trimming cut 8 bases from V and 5 bases from J; bases unmatched to any gene: 9. The CDR3 is made up of 14 amino acids. CDR3 in DNA: TGTGCCAGCTACTACAGGGGGCGCGAGGAGACCCAGTACTTC. Translation gives CASYYRGREETQYF.

Turning to this clonotype: One end of the junction does not line up with germline, which may come from a read error. This chain uses TRBV7-9 with TRBJ2-4; 8 bases align to TRBD2. The CDR3 runs 14 residues. The germline CDR1 and CDR2 sequences are SEHNR and FQNEAQ (reference sequence). The CDR3 region has the DNA TGTGCCAGCAGCTTCCGGGAGGGCAAACACATTCAGTACTTC. Translating it yields CASSFREGKHIQYF. Supplemented by reference TRBV7-9 and TRBJ2-4, the full variable domain reads DTGVSQNPRHKITKRGQNVTFRCDPISEHNRLYWYRQTLGQGPEFLTYFQNEAQLEKSRLLSDRFSAERPKGSFSTLEIQRTEQGDSAMYLCASSFREGKHIQYFGAGTRLSVL.

The table lists this clonotype with a count of one. The chain combines TRBV29-1 with TRBJ2-7; D perhaps matches TRBD2 (7 bases). CDR3 length: 12 amino acids. Looked up from germline, CDR1 is SQVTM and CDR2 is ANQGSEA. Trimming cost V 5 bases and J 5 bases, with 13 bases left between them. The CDR3 region has the DNA TGCAGCGTTCGTCAGGGGACTAACGAGCAGTACTTC. It yields the protein CSVRQGTNEQYF.

The V gene is TRBV7-9, the J gene TRBJ2-7; 8 bases map to TRBD1. In germline, CDR1 is SEHNR, CDR2 FQNEAQ (reference sequence). J was trimmed by 3 bases and V by 2 bases; bases with no gene match: 3. This CDR3 has 14 residues. The CDR3 is CASSLTGQVYEQYF. As DNA, the CDR3 is TGTGCCAGCAGCTTAACGGGACAGGTCTACGAGCAGTACTTC.

This clonotype occurred many times. The chain carries TRBV20-1 and TRBJ1-2, with TRBD1 as a possible D gene (5 bases). There are 14 residues in the CDR3. The germline CDR1 and CDR2 sequences are DFQATT and SNEGSKA (reference sequence). Trimming took 4 bases from V and 7 from J, leaving 19 bases between them. CDR3 in amino acids: CSATAGGRVSGYTF. DNA of the CDR3: TGCAGTGCTACCGCCGGTGGCAGGGTATCTGGCTACACCTTC.

This clonotype was seen at least ten times. The chain uses TRBV27 and TRBJ1-4; D is ambiguous. The V gene lost 2 bases and the J gene lost 7 bases, with 11 bases spanning the gap. CDR1 is MNHEY and CDR2 is SMNVEV in the germline V gene (reference sequence). The CDR3 totals 14 residues. DNA of the CDR3: TGTGCCAGCAGTTTAAAGGTATTTTGTGAAAAACTGTTTTTT. It yields the protein CASSLKVFCEKLFF.

The rearrangement uses TRBV3-1 and TRBJ2-1, with TRBD2 matching 15 bases. This CDR3 has 17 residues. V gave up 11 bases and J gave up 6 bases; unmatched junction bases: 14. In germline, CDR1 is LGHDT, CDR2 YNNKEL (reference sequence). The CDR3 loop is CASTLGTSGGRRNEQFF. CDR3 coding DNA: TGTGCCTCCACCCTTGGGACTAGCGGGGGGCGACGCAATGAGCAGTTCTTC.

This clonotype was seen at least ten times. This chain links TRBV20-1 with TRBJ2-7; 14 nucleotides align to TRBD2. The CDR3 length is 11 residues. Germline V gene sequence: CDR1 DFQATT, CDR2 SNEGSKA (reference sequence). With V trimmed by 6 bases and J by 12 bases, 4 bases remained unmatched. The CDR3 sequence is CSAGTSGRPYF. In DNA form, the CDR3 reads TGCAGTGCCGGGACTAGCGGGAGACCGTACTTC.

This clonotype was recorded at least ten times. The chain has TRBV29-1 and TRBJ1-4, with 7 bases that match TRBD1. Trimming at V came to 6 bases and at J to 0 bases, leaving 7 bases not matched to a gene. CDR1 is SQVTM, CDR2 ANQGSEA, per germline. The CDR3 is 15 amino acids. CDR3 sequence: CSVRTGEATNEKLFF. CDR3 bases: TGCAGCGTCCGGACAGGTGAAGCAACTAATGAAAAACTGTTTTTT.

The V call is TRBV29-1, the J call TRBJ2-7, with 9 positions matching TRBD2. Germline assignment: CDR1 SQVTM and CDR2 ANQGSEA. CDR3 length: 14 amino acids. The ends lost 5 bases at V and 0 bases at J; junction bases unmatched: 5. The CDR3 loop is CSVNLAGDSYEQYF. CDR3 DNA: TGCAGCGTTAATTTAGCGGGGGACTCCTACGAGCAGTACTTC.

This clonotype was seen a handful of times. The gene calls are TRBV7-3 and TRBJ2-3; D remains unclear. Between the trimmed V and J ends, which lost 5 bases and 1 base, there was a span of 16 bases. CDR1 SGHTA and CDR2 FQGTGA come from the germline V gene. The length of the CDR3 is 16 residues. The CDR3 sequence: CASSPRPGLGTDTQYF. The CDR3 coding sequence is TGTGCCAGCAGCCCGCGACCCGGGCTGGGCACAGATACGCAGTATTTT.

This clonotype was observed a handful of times. V gene TRBV12-3 or TRBV12-4 combines with J gene TRBJ2-2; 12 bases line up with TRBD1. The CDR3 sequence is 17 residues long. The V segment lost 3 bases and the J segment 3 bases; nucleotides outside the gene matches: 5. The CDR3 protein is CASSLGTGGFYTGELFF. CDR3 DNA sequence: TGTGCCAGCAGTTTGGGGACAGGGGGCTTTTACACCGGGGAGCTGTTTTTT.

The gene calls are TRBV7-3 and TRBJ2-1; a possible D gene is TRBD2 (5 bases). Germline assignment: CDR1 SGHTA and CDR2 FQGTGA. V was shortened by 4 bases and J by 0 bases, with 16 bases between the two germline ends. The CDR3 is 17 amino acids. The CDR3: CASSSTGSKSSYNEQFF. The DNA for the CDR3 is TGTGCCAGCAGCTCCACGGGGTCGAAGAGCTCCTACAATGAGCAGTTCTTC.

This clonotype was picked up a small number of times. This clone may be a read error of a much larger clone one base away. This chain joins TRBV20-1 and TRBJ2-3; D possibly matches TRBD1 or TRBD2 (6 bases each). The CDR3 spans 16 residues. The germline V gene has CDR1 DFQATT and CDR2 SNEGSKA (reference sequence). Here the CDR3 DNA reads TGCTGTGCTAGAGATCTCCCCGGGGGCAGAACAGATACGCAGTATTTT. Translation gives CCARDLPGGRTDTQYF.

This clonotype was recorded many times. V gene TRBV5-1 combines with J gene TRBJ2-1; unclear D gene. Germline values: CDR1 SGHRS, CDR2 YFSETQ. The V gene lost 1 base and the J gene lost 7 bases, with 3 bases spanning the gap. CDR3 length equals 11 residues. This chain's CDR3 is CASSLINEQFF. CDR3 in DNA: TGCGCCAGCAGCTTGATTAATGAGCAGTTCTTC.

Many counts were recorded for this clonotype. The chain is built from TRBV29-1 and TRBJ1-1; D is unclear. V was clipped by 7 bases and J by 3 bases, with 15 bases between them. Germline-derived CDR1 and CDR2 are SQVTM and ANQGSEA. CDR3 length equals 13 residues. CDR3 residues: CSAHWREDTEAFF. The DNA of the CDR3 is TGCAGCGCCCATTGGCGGGAAGACACTGAAGCTTTCTTT.

Only a few counts were recorded for this clonotype. The genes are TRBV20-1 and TRBJ2-7; 13 bases are shared with TRBD2. Germline V gene sequence: CDR1 DFQATT, CDR2 SNEGSKA (reference sequence). The CDR3 covers 18 residues. V shed 7 bases, J shed 2 bases, and the junction held 17 bases outside the gene matches. CDR3 sequence reads: CSVLDSYPGLAGTYEQYF. The DNA of the CDR3 is TGCAGTGTCCTTGACAGTTACCCGGGACTAGCGGGAACCTACGAGCAGTACTTC.

The rearrangement joins TRBV20-1 to TRBJ2-3; D unresolved. From germline, CDR1 is DFQATT and CDR2 SNEGSKA (reference sequence). This CDR3 comprises 12 residues. V lost 3 bases and J 6 bases, leaving 10 bases between the germline ends. CDR3 nucleotide sequence: TGCAGTGCTAGTTTTGTGGGGGATACGCAGTATTTT. This translates into CSASFVGDTQYF.